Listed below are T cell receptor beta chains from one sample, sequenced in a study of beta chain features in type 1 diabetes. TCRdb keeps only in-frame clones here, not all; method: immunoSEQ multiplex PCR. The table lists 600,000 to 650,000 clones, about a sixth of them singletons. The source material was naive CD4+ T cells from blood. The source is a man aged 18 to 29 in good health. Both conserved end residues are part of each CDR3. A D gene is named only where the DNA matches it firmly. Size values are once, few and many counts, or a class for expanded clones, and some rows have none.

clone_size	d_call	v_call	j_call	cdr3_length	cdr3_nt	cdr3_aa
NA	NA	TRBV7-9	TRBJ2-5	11	TGTGCCAGCTCCCCTCGAGAGACCCAGTACTTC	CASSPRETQYF
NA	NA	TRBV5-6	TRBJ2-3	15	TGTGCCAGCAGCTTGAATAGCGCTGGGGGCGATACGCAGTATTTT	CASSLNSAGGDTQYF
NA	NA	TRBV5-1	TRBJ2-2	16	TGCGCCAGCAGCGGAACAGGGCCGAGAGGAACCGGGGAGCTGTTTTTT	CASSGTGPRGTGELFF
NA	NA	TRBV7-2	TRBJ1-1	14	TGTGCCAGCAGCTTAAACAGGGTGAACACTGAAGCTTTCTTT	CASSLNRVNTEAFF
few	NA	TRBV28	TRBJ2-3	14	TGTGCCAGCAGTTTATTTCCAGCTTCAGATACGCAGTATTTT	CASSLFPASDTQYF
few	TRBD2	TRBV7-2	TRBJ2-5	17	TGTGCCAGCACCCTCGGGGAGGCTAGCGGGGCGAAAGAGACCCAGTACTTC	CASTLGEASGAKETQYF
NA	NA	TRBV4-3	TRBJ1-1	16	TGCGCCAGCAGCCATTCCCCCACGACAGGAGCAGATCAAGCTTTCTTT	CASSHSPTTGADQAFF
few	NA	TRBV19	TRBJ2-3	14	TGTGCCAGTAGTATCGGAGATTTGTGGGATACGCAGTATTTT	CASSIGDLWDTQYF
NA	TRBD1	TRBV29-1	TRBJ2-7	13	TGCAGCGCCTGGACAGGGGGACAACGCGAGCAGTACTTC	CSAWTGGQREQYF
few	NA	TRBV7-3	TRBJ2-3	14	TGTGCCAGCAGCTCCGGGAGTGGGGTAGATACGCAGTATTTT	CASSSGSGVDTQYF
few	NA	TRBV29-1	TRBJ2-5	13	TGCAGCGTTGGTCCCAGATTCCAAGAGACCCAGTACTTC	CSVGPRFQETQYF
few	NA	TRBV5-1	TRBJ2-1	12	TGCGCCAGCAGCCGCACGAACAATGAGCAGTTCTTC	CASSRTNNEQFF
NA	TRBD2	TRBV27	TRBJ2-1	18	TGTGCCAGCAGTTTCACAGCGGGAGGTTCGATCTCCTACAATGAGCAGTTCTTC	CASSFTAGGSISYNEQFF
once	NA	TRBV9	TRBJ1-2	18	TGTGCCAGCAGCGTAGGGCAAGGCAGGCAAGGCTCTAACTATGGCTACACCTTC	CASSVGQGRQGSNYGYTF
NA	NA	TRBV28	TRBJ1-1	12	TGTGCCAGCAGTCCGCTATTTACTGAAGCTTTCTTT	CASSPLFTEAFF
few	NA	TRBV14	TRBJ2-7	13	TGTGCCAGCAGCCTTACATGGAGGAACGAGCAGTACTTC	CASSLTWRNEQYF
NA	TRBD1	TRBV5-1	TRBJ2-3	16	TGCGCCAGCAGGTGGGACAGCCGGAAGAGCACAGATACGCAGTATTTT	CASRWDSRKSTDTQYF
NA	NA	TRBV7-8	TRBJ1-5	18	TGTGCCAGGCCCTCCCTGGGCCAACTATCTTATAGCAATCAGCCCCAGCATTTT	CARPSLGQLSYSNQPQHF
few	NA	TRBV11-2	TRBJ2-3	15	TGTGCCAGCAGCTTAGTAGGGCATAGCACAGATACGCAGTATTTT	CASSLVGHSTDTQYF
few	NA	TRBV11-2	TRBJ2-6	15	TGTGCCAGCAGCTTAGATGGGTCTGGGGCCAACGTCCTGACTTTC	CASSLDGSGANVLTF
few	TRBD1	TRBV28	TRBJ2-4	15	TGTGCCAGCATTTCAGGGGGCCAGGGCAAAAACATTCAGTACTTC	CASISGGQGKNIQYF
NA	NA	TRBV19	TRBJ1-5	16	TGTGCCAGTAGCCTAGGGGGGGGCCAGAGCAATCAGCCCCAGCATTTT	CASSLGGGQSNQPQHF
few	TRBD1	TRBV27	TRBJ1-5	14	TGTGCCAGCAGTTTAGACAGGGGCGTTAACCCCCAGCATTTT	CASSLDRGVNPQHF
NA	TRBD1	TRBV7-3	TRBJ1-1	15	TGTGCCAGCAGCGGACAGGGTTTGGTGTACACTGAAGCTTTCTTT	CASSGQGLVYTEAFF
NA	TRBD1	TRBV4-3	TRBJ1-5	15	TGCGCCAGCAGCCCACCGGGACAGGGGAATCAGCCCCAGCATTTT	CASSPPGQGNQPQHF
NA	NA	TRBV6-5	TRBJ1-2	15	TGTGCCAGCAGTTACGCCCCCACTTCTAACTATGGCTACACCTTC	CASSYAPTSNYGYTF
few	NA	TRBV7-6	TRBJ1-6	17	TGTGCCAGCAGCTTAGGAACGAGTGCCTCCTATAATTCACCCCTCCACTTT	CASSLGTSASYNSPLHF
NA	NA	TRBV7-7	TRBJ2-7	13	TGTGCCAGCAGCTCCCAGATTCGAGGAGAGCAGTACTTC	CASSSQIRGEQYF
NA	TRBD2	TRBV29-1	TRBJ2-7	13	TGCAGCGTTCCTAGCGGGAGGAAGTACGAGCAGTACTTC	CSVPSGRKYEQYF
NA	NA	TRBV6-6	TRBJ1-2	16	TGTGCCAGCAGTTACTCGACGGGAAGTGCTAACTATGGCTACACCTTC	CASSYSTGSANYGYTF
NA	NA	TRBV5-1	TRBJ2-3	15	TGCGCCAGCAGCTTGGAGTCGTTTGGGACAGATACGCAGTATTTT	CASSLESFGTDTQYF
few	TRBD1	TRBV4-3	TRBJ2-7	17	TGCGCCAGCAGCCTATACGACAGGGGGCTAGATAAATACGAGCAGTACTTC	CASSLYDRGLDKYEQYF
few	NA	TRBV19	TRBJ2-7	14	TGTGCCAGTAGTATAAGAGGATCTTCCTACGAGCAGTACTTC	CASSIRGSSYEQYF
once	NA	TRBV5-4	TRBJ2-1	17	TGTGCCAGCAGCTTTCGAACAGGAGTAAGAATCGGCAATGAGCAGTTCTTC	CASSFRTGVRIGNEQFF
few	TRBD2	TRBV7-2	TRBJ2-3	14	TGTGCCAGCAGCTTAGGGCGGGAGTTTTGGACGCAGTATTTT	CASSLGREFWTQYF
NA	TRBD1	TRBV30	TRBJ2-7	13	TGTGCCTTCCATAGGACAGGGATCTACGAGCAGTACTTC	CAFHRTGIYEQYF
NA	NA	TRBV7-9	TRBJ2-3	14	TGTGCCAGCAGCTTAGCAATCCTCACAGATACGCAGTATTTT	CASSLAILTDTQYF
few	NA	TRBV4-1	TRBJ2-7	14	TGCGCCAGCAGCGTTCGCGGACAGACCTACGAGCAGTACTTC	CASSVRGQTYEQYF
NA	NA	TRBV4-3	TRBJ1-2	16	TGCGCCAGCAGCCAAGATACCGGGACGGCTAACTATGGCTACACCTTC	CASSQDTGTANYGYTF
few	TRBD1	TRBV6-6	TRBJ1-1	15	TGTGCCAGCAGTTACTCGGACAGGCCGAACACTGAAGCTTTCTTT	CASSYSDRPNTEAFF
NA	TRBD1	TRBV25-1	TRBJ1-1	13	TGTGCCAGCGCAAGACAGGGGGGCACTGAAGCTTTCTTT	CASARQGGTEAFF
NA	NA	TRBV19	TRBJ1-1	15	TGTGCCAGTATTATGGGGTGGGCTGAGTCTGATGAAGCTTTCTTT	CASIMGWAESDEAFF
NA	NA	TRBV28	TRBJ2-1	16	TGTGCCAGCAGTTTTCGGGGCCTCAGCCCCAACAATGAGCAGTTCTTC	CASSFRGLSPNNEQFF
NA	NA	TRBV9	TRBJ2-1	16	TGTGCCAGCAGCGCCCGCAGGACTGCCTCCTACAATGAGCAGTTCTTC	CASSARRTASYNEQFF
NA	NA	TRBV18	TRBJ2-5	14	TGTGCCAGCTCACCACCCTTGATATCTGAGACCCAGTACTTC	CASSPPLISETQYF
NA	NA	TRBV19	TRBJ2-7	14	TGTGCCAGTAGTATAGCCCACAGCTTATACGAGCAGTACTTC	CASSIAHSLYEQYF
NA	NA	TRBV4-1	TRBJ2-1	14	TGCGCCAGCAGCCCCCCGCCGGGCGGGCACCGGCAGTTCTTC	CASSPPPGGHRQFF
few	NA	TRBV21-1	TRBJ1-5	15	TGTGCCAGCAGCAAAGAGGAAATGGGCAATCAGCCCCAGCATTTT	CASSKEEMGNQPQHF
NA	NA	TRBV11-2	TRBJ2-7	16	TGTGCCAGCAGCTTATTCGGTCCAGGCAACTCCTACGAGCAGTACTTC	CASSLFGPGNSYEQYF
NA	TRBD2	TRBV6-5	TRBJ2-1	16	TGTGCCAGCAGTTACGTTCCGGGACTAGCCGAAAATGAGCAGTTCTTC	CASSYVPGLAENEQFF
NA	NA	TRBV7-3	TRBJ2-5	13	TGTGCCAGCAGCTTACGGCGGCGGGAGACCCAGTACTTC	CASSLRRRETQYF
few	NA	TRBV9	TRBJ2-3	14	TGTGCCAGCAGCGGGAGCGGTCACACAGATACGCAGTATTTT	CASSGSGHTDTQYF
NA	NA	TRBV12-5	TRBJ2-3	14	TGTGCTAGTGGTTTGGACCATCGACCGGATACGCAGTATTTT	CASGLDHRPDTQYF
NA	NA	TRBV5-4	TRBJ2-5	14	TGTGCCAGCAGCCTGGGACCGAACCAAGAGACCCAGTACTTC	CASSLGPNQETQYF
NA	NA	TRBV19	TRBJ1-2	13	TGTGCCAGTACTTTTCCAAGGGGGTATGGCTACACCTTC	CASTFPRGYGYTF